These T cell receptor beta chains were read from a single sample in a study of immune cell composition in non-small cell lung cancer. TCRdb's table, derived via immunoSEQ multiplex PCR, lists solely in-frame clones and lacks some. In the table there are around 9,700 clones, around 62% of which are singletons. What was sequenced was lung tumor tissue. The receptors here all came from a human donor with non-small cell lung cancer. Each CDR3 is given with its conserved first and last residue. Fields, in order: D gene, J gene, clone size, V gene, CDR3 DNA, CDR3 protein. A D gene is named only where the DNA matches it firmly. The listing skips clone size in some rows; elsewhere it reads once, few, many or a size class.

>TRBD2|TRBJ2-2|few|TRBV10-1
TGCGCCAGCAGTGATGCCGGGGGGGCTTATGACACCGGGGAGCTGTTTTTT
CASSDAGGAYDTGELFF
>NA|TRBJ1-6|medium-sized|TRBV7-9
TGTGCCAGCAGCTTAGCTCGCCTTTCACCCCTCCACTTT
CASSLARLSPLHF
>TRBD1|TRBJ1-6|NA|TRBV5-4
TGTGCCAGCAGCCTGGGACAGGTAGCAGGAACCCTCCACTTT
CASSLGQVAGTLHF
>NA|TRBJ1-6|few|TRBV27
TGTGCCAGCAGTTTATCGGGGACATTCAATTCACCCCTCCACTTT
CASSLSGTFNSPLHF
>NA|TRBJ1-2|NA|TRBV28
TGTGCCAGCAGCTCCCCCGGAGGGCCTGCGTGGTCATCCACCTTC
CASSSPGGPAWSSTF
>NA|TRBJ1-6|NA|TRBV9
TGTGCCAGCAGCGTAGGTCAGGGTGATTCACCCCTCCACTTT
CASSVGQGDSPLHF
>NA|TRBJ2-7|medium-sized|TRBV9
TGTGCCAGCAGCCCGAGCGAGGGGCTTACCTACGAGCAGTACTTC
CASSPSEGLTYEQYF
>TRBD1|TRBJ1-6|NA|TRBV7-8
TGTGCCAGCAGCTTGGACAGGGACAATTCACCCCTCCACTTT
CASSLDRDNSPLHF
>TRBD1|TRBJ2-1|NA|TRBV5-1
TGCGCCAGCGGCCTCGGGACAGGGGGCTTTAGTGAGCAGTTCTTC
CASGLGTGGFSEQFF
>TRBD2|TRBJ2-5|few|TRBV11-2
TGTGCCAGCAGCTTAGTTAGCGGGGGGGCCGTTGAGACCCAGTACTTC
CASSLVSGGAVETQYF
>TRBD1|TRBJ1-1|NA|TRBV7-2
TGTGCCAGCAGCGCTGGGACAGGGGTGAACACTGAAGCTTTCTTT
CASSAGTGVNTEAFF
>NA|TRBJ2-1|NA|TRBV9
TGTGCCAGCAGCGTATCCAGAAACAATGAGCAGTTCTTC
CASSVSRNNEQFF
>NA|TRBJ1-5|few|TRBV5-6
TGTGCCAGCAGCTTGTACTCCAGGGCGAATCAGCCCCAGCATTTT
CASSLYSRANQPQHF
>TRBD1|TRBJ1-2|few|TRBV29-1
TGCAGCGTTACGGGACAGGGTTCCTATGGCTACACCTTC
CSVTGQGSYGYTF
>NA|TRBJ2-6|NA|TRBV19
TGTGCCAGTAGTATTCGGGGAACTGGGGCCAACGTCCTGACTTTC
CASSIRGTGANVLTF
>TRBD2|TRBJ2-7|NA|TRBV7-9
TGTGCCAGCAGCTTAGATCGGGAGGGCCAGTTTGCCTACGAGCAGTACTTC
CASSLDREGQFAYEQYF
>NA|TRBJ2-7|NA|TRBV18
TGTGCCAGCTCACCACCAAGGGGTAACTCCTACGAGCAGTACTTC
CASSPPRGNSYEQYF
>NA|TRBJ1-3|NA|TRBV19
TGTGCCAGTAGTTTTCCTGGAAACACCATATATTTT
CASSFPGNTIYF
>NA|TRBJ1-1|once|TRBV9
TGTGCCAGCAGCTACCGGGTGGAGGACACTGAAGCTTTCTTT
CASSYRVEDTEAFF
>TRBD1|TRBJ2-3|once|TRBV7-9
TGTGCCAGCAGCTTAGGAGTGGCAGGGGGTCGGACAGATACGCAGTATTTT
CASSLGVAGGRTDTQYF
>TRBD2|TRBJ2-3|NA|TRBV7-2
TGTGCCAGCAGCTTAGAAGGCGGGGGGGCAGGAGATACGCAGTATTTT
CASSLEGGGAGDTQYF
>NA|TRBJ1-1|NA|TRBV7-7
TGTGCCAGCAGCCTTCGGACCAACACTGAAGCTTTCTTT
CASSLRTNTEAFF
>NA|TRBJ2-5|NA|TRBV5-1
TGCGCCAGCAAGAGAAGGGCGGCCGGAGAGACCCAGTACTTC
CASKRRAAGETQYF
>NA|TRBJ2-2|NA|TRBV7-9
TGTGCCAGCAGCTTAGTAAGGAACGGGGAGCTGTTTTTT
CASSLVRNGELFF
>NA|TRBJ2-5|NA|TRBV11-3
TGTGCCAGCAGCTTAGTGGCAGGGAGCGAGACCCAGTACTTC
CASSLVAGSETQYF
>NA|TRBJ1-1|NA|TRBV29-1
TGCAGCGTGATGACAGAGTTAGCGACTGAAGCTTTCTTT
CSVMTELATEAFF
>TRBD1|TRBJ1-6|NA|TRBV5-1
TGCGCCAGCAGCTTCCGGGACAGGGAGCCACCCCTCCACTTT
CASSFRDREPPLHF
>TRBD1|TRBJ2-2|NA|TRBV10-2
TGCGCCAGCAGGGGACAGATGAACACCGGGGAGCTGTTTTTT
CASRGQMNTGELFF
>NA|TRBJ2-7|NA|TRBV29-1
TGCAGCGTTGAGGTCGGACAGCGATCCTACTTC
CSVEVGQRSYF
>TRBD1|TRBJ2-7|NA|TRBV2
TGTGCCAGCAGCCGGACAGGGGGCGCATACGAGCAGTACTTC
CASSRTGGAYEQYF